A single sample gave rise to the 27 T cell receptor beta chains below, sequenced in a study of blood T cell repertoires in COVID-19. Sequencing was performed with immunoSEQ multiplex PCR; in TCRdb, only in-frame clones are kept and a portion is missing. The sample lists roughly 190,000 clones; roughly 76% were seen once. The sequencing sample was made of peripheral blood. These TCRs come from a woman in her forties with COVID-19, enrolled during active disease.

The chain is built from TRBV20-1 and TRBJ2-3; TRBD2 aligns across 11 bases. The CDR3 totals 14 residues. Germline V gene sequence: CDR1 DFQATT, CDR2 SNEGSKA (reference sequence). Unmatched junction bases numbered 6, after V lost 3 bases and J lost 7 bases. The CDR3 region has the DNA TGCAGTGCTAGTCTGACTAGCGGGATAAATACGCAGTATTTT. It is translated as CSASLTSGINTQYF.

V is TRBV7-9 and J is TRBJ2-5; 13 bases agree with TRBD2. The germline CDR1 and CDR2 sequences are SEHNR and FQNEAQ (reference sequence). V was pared by 1 base and J by 4 bases, with 6 bases of the junction left unmatched. The CDR3 runs to 17 residues. In DNA, the CDR3 is TGTGCCAGCAGCTTAGTCAGACGGACTAGCGGGGGAGAGACCCAGTACTTC. Protein sequence: CASSLVRRTSGGETQYF.

The V gene is TRBV5-1, the J gene TRBJ2-7, with 9 bases lining up with TRBD1. The junction had 8 bases not matched to a gene; V was cut back by 6 bases and J by 4 bases. Germline V gene data show CDR1 as SGHRS and CDR2 as YFSETQ. The CDR3 totals 14 residues. The CDR3 loop is CASTPGQGYYEQYF. In DNA, the CDR3 is TGCGCCAGCACCCCGGGACAGGGATATTACGAGCAGTACTTC.

The chain joins TRBV10-1 to TRBJ2-5; D not certain. There are 15 residues in the CDR3. Germline V lookup: CDR1 WNHNN, CDR2 SYGVQD (reference sequence). Trimming cost V 0 bases and J 0 bases, with 8 bases left between them. The CDR3 DNA reads as TGCGCCAGCAGTGAGTCGATAGCTAACCAAGAGACCCAGTACTTC. It specifies CASSESIANQETQYF.

The chain recombines TRBV29-1 with TRBJ2-1; 9 bases agree with TRBD2. The CDR3 runs 17 residues. V was pared by 5 bases and J by 0 bases, with 11 bases of the junction left unmatched. Per the germline V gene, CDR1 is SQVTM and CDR2 is ANQGSEA. CDR3 in amino acids: CSVFGAGGLISYNEQFF. The CDR3, as DNA: TGCAGCGTTTTTGGGGCGGGAGGGCTCATCTCCTACAATGAGCAGTTCTTC.

The chain employs TRBV19 and TRBJ1-6; tentative D call: TRBD1 (6 bases). This CDR3 is 17 amino acids long. Germline CDR1 LNHDA, CDR2 SQIVND (reference sequence). The germline V and J ends were trimmed by 10 bases and 1 base, with 20 bases remaining between them. The CDR3 loop is CATQDRLGASYNSPLHF. The CDR3 DNA reads TGTGCCACCCAAGACAGGCTAGGAGCTTCCTATAATTCACCCCTCCACTTT.

This clone was seen more than once but under ten times. The rearrangement joins TRBV2 to TRBJ2-1, with a tentative D call TRBD1 (5 bases). Deletions cut 5 bases from V and 4 bases from J, with 9 bases between. This CDR3 is built from 13 residues. Looked up from germline, CDR1 is SNHLY and CDR2 is FYNNEI. CDR3 in DNA: TGTGCCAGCAGTAGGCCAGGGTACAATGAGCAGTTCTTC. This translates into CASSRPGYNEQFF.

The J gene is TRBJ1-5, the V gene TRBV2, with D unclear. CDR1 and CDR2 from the germline V gene are SNHLY and FYNNEI. The CDR3 sequence is 15 residues long. Trimming took off 0 bases at V and 4 bases at J, with 10 bases between the two ends. CDR3 sequence reads: CASSEALGRNQPQHF. Here the CDR3 DNA reads TGTGCCAGCAGTGAAGCGCTTGGCAGGAATCAGCCCCAGCATTTT.

V is TRBV3-1 (or the pseudogene TRBV3-2) and J is TRBJ2-3; 7 positions agree with TRBD1. CDR3 length equals 16 residues. The V segment lost 4 bases and the J segment 0 bases; nucleotides outside the gene matches: 7. CDR1 is LGHDT and CDR2 is YNNKEL in the germline V gene (reference sequence). The DNA of the CDR3 is TGTGCCAGCAGCCGGGGACAGCTACCTAGCACAGATACGCAGTATTTT. Translated, it gives CASSRGQLPSTDTQYF.

A few counts support this clone. The V call is TRBV5-4, the J call TRBJ1-5; D gene uncertain. The germline V gene has CDR1 SGHNT and CDR2 YYREEE (reference sequence). V lost 0 bases and J lost 6, with 7 bases in between. The CDR3 totals 13 residues. Here the CDR3 reads CASSLEQTQPQHF. The CDR3 DNA sequence: TGTGCCAGCAGCTTGGAACAGACTCAGCCCCAGCATTTT. The whole variable domain, filled in from reference TRBV5-4 and TRBJ1-5, reads ETGVTQSPTHLIKTRGQQVTLRCSSQSGHNTVSWYQQALGQGPQFIFQYYREEENGRGNFPPRFSGLQFPNYSSELNVNALELDDSALYLCASSLEQTQPQHFGDGTRLSIL.

V usage is TRBV24-1 and J usage is TRBJ2-7, with TRBD2 matching 7 bases. V gave up 10 bases and J gave up 0 bases; unmatched junction bases: 2. In germline, CDR1 is KGHDR, CDR2 SFDVKD. The CDR3 is made up of 12 amino acids. The CDR3 protein is CATSGGSYEQYF. The DNA of the CDR3 is TGTGCCACTTCGGGGGGCTCCTACGAGCAGTACTTC.

This chain joins TRBV18 and TRBJ1-5; 7 bases match TRBD1. The V segment lost 4 bases and the J segment 2 bases; nucleotides outside the gene matches: 2. Germline CDR1 reads KGHSH; CDR2 reads LQKENI. CDR3 length: 14 residues. The CDR3, as DNA: TGTGCCAGCTCACTAACAGGGGGCAATCAGCCCCAGCATTTT. It translates to CASSLTGGNQPQHF.

The rearrangement uses TRBV29-1 and TRBJ2-7; weak D call: TRBD2 (6 bases). CDR1 and CDR2 from the germline V gene are SQVTM and ANQGSEA. Trimming left V 6 bases short and J 1 base short, with 10 bases between. This CDR3 is built from 12 residues. The CDR3 sequence is CSVLAPSYEQYF. CDR3 DNA: TGCAGCGTCCTAGCGCCGTCCTACGAGCAGTACTTC.

This clone appeared once. This chain joins TRBV7-3 and TRBJ2-3; TRBD2 matches at 15 bases. Germline loops: CDR1 SGHTA, CDR2 FQGTGA. This CDR3 contains 19 residues. V shed 2 bases and J 7 bases; nucleotides not matched to a gene: 13. CDR3: CASSLSPPGLAGGLYTQYF. Here the CDR3 DNA reads TGTGCCAGCAGCTTATCCCCGCCGGGACTAGCGGGGGGTTTGTATACGCAGTATTTT. Looking up the rest from reference TRBV7-3 and TRBJ2-3 gives the full variable domain: GAGVSQTPSNKVTEKGKYVELRCDPISGHTALYWYRQSLGQGPEFLIYFQGTGAADDSGLPNDRFFAVRPEGSVSTLKIQRTERGDSAVYLCASSLSPPGLAGGLYTQYFGPGTRLTVL.

The J gene is TRBJ1-1, the V gene TRBV19; D gene unclear. The CDR3 consists of 13 residues. Germline CDR1 and CDR2: LNHDA and SQIVND (reference sequence). V was pared by 5 bases and J by 4 bases, with 11 bases between. CDR3 in amino acids: CASSVQAPTEAFF. DNA of the CDR3: TGTGCCAGTAGTGTCCAGGCGCCCACTGAAGCTTTCTTT.

This clone was counted once. The chain combines TRBV7-3 with TRBJ2-3, with a weak D call TRBD2 (7 bases). The germline CDR1 and CDR2 sequences are SGHTA and FQGTGA. The V end lost 2 bases, the J end lost 4 bases, and 10 bases lay between the germline ends. This CDR3 is built from 14 residues. The CDR3 bases are TGTGCCAGCAGCTTAGGGGGGGCTGCAGATACGCAGTATTTT. Translating gives CASSLGGAADTQYF.

The J gene is TRBJ1-6, the V gene TRBV5-4; possibly TRBD1 for D (6 bases). With 0 bases removed from V and 10 bases from J, the gap between germline ends came to 14 bases. Germline CDR1 and CDR2: SGHNT and YYREEE (reference sequence). The CDR3 extends over 15 amino acids. The CDR3 loop is CASSLDQGSGSPLHF. CDR3 in DNA: TGTGCCAGCAGCTTGGATCAGGGGAGTGGATCACCCCTCCACTTT.

CDR3 nucleotides: TGTGCCAGCAGCCATACATTCAACTACGAGCAGTACGTC. Its translation is CASSHTFNYEQYV. The chain has TRBV14 and TRBJ2-7; D uncertain. CDR1 is SGHDN, CDR2 FVKESK, per germline. The CDR3 contains 13 residues. With 3 bases removed from V and 3 bases from J, the gap between germline ends came to 9 bases.

V usage is TRBV2 and J usage is TRBJ2-5, with no clear D. The germline V and J ends were trimmed by 5 bases and 1 base, with 5 bases remaining between them. CDR3 size: 12 residues. The germline V gene encodes CDR1 SNHLY and CDR2 FYNNEI. CDR3 amino acids: CASSYSQETQYF. CDR3 DNA: TGTGCCAGCAGTTACAGCCAAGAGACCCAGTACTTC.

The sample holds one count of this clone. V is TRBV7-8 and J is TRBJ2-7, with TRBD2 matching 14 bases. Germline V lookup: CDR1 SGHVS, CDR2 FQNEAQ. Trimming cost V 5 bases and J 3 bases; bases outside gene matches: 6. The CDR3 is 16 amino acids. The CDR3 nucleotides read TGTGCCAGCAGCGGGGGACTAGCGGGGGTGCTCTACGAGCAGTACGTC. Translation: CASSGGLAGVLYEQYV.

This clone has a single count. The rearrangement uses TRBV5-1 and TRBJ1-1; D not resolved. From germline, CDR1 is SGHRS and CDR2 YFSETQ. This CDR3 is 15 amino acids long. Trimming removed 4 bases from V and 1 base from J, with 14 bases in between. CDR3 protein: CASSPAAVSNTEAFF. In nucleotides, the CDR3 is TGCGCCAGCAGCCCCGCGGCGGTTTCGAACACTGAAGCTTTCTTT.

The chain joins TRBV10-3 to TRBJ2-7, with 7 bases identical to TRBD1. Germline CDR1 reads ENHRY; CDR2 reads SYGVKD. V was clipped by 4 bases and J by 3 bases; unmatched bases: 9. The CDR3 length is 15 residues. CDR3: CAISGRTGDYYEQYF. The CDR3 DNA sequence: TGTGCCATCAGTGGCCGGACAGGCGATTACTACGAGCAGTACTTC.

This clone has more than one count but fewer than ten. This chain links TRBV28 with TRBJ1-1; a weak D match, TRBD1 (5 bases). In germline, CDR1 is MDHEN, CDR2 SYDVKM. The length of the CDR3 is 12 residues. V was clipped by 6 bases and J by 9 bases, with 14 bases between them. Written as DNA, the CDR3 is TGTGCCAGCAGCTTGCGGAAGGGGAAAGCTTTCTTT. Its protein product is CASSLRKGKAFF. Variable domain in full (rest from reference TRBV28 and TRBJ1-1): DVKVTQSSRYLVKRTGEKVFLECVQDMDHENMFWYRQDPGLGLRLIYFSYDVKMKEKGDIPEGYSVSREKKERFSLILESASTNQTSMYLCASSLRKGKAFFGQGTRLTVV.

The V and J genes are TRBV4-1 and TRBJ2-5; TRBD2 is a possible D gene (6 bases). With 4 bases removed from V and 5 bases from J, the gap between germline ends came to 20 bases. CDR1 is MGHRA and CDR2 is YSYEKL in the germline V gene. The CDR3 covers 16 residues. For the CDR3, the DNA is TGCGCCAGCAGCCTTTACCCCTCTAGCGTGAAGGAGACCCAGTACTTC. It codes for CASSLYPSSVKETQYF.

The J gene is TRBJ2-7, the V gene TRBV10-2, with D perhaps matching TRBD2 (7 bases). Germline values: CDR1 WSHSY, CDR2 SAAADI. CDR3 length equals 13 residues. Trimming removed 5 bases at V and 2 bases at J, with 10 bases between. The CDR3 sequence is CASSRGAAYEQYV. The CDR3 DNA reads as TGCGCCAGCAGTCGGGGGGCGGCCTACGAGCAGTACGTC.

The gene calls are TRBV6-4 and TRBJ2-2; TRBD2 matches 7 bases. The CDR3 is 17 amino acids. Per the germline V gene, CDR1 is MRHNA and CDR2 is SNTAGT. After removal of 0 bases from V and 5 bases from J, the junction contained 9 bases not matched to a gene. The CDR3 loop reads CASSDSEAREQTGELFF. CDR3 sequence (DNA): TGTGCCAGCAGTGACTCGGAGGCGCGGGAGCAGACCGGGGAGCTGTTTTTT.

The chain employs TRBV21-1 and TRBJ1-2; the table gives TRBD1 as D, unverified against the DNA. TRBV21-1 is termed a pseudogene. CDR3 length equals 14 residues. The CDR3 sequence is CASQEGVPLEGYTF. The CDR3 coding sequence is TGTGCCAGCCAAGAGGGGGTCCCTTTGGAGGGCTACACCTTC.